Listed here are 8 T cell receptor beta chains from one sample, sequenced in a study of early T cells in non-severe SARS-CoV-2 infection. TCRdb itself ran the 5' RACE reads through MiXCR, one entry per CDR3 protein. In the table there are about 89,000 distinct CDR3 sequences, roughly 14% of which are singletons. Sequenced sample: whole blood. All receptors derive from an adult who was a healthcare worker with PCR-confirmed SARS-CoV-2 infection or an uninfected control (not recorded which).

With respect to this clonotype: A much larger clone is a single base away; this may be a read error. The chain links TRBV3-1 to TRBJ1-5, with unresolved D. The CDR3 is 14 residues long. Germline V gene data show CDR1 as LGHDT and CDR2 as YNNKEL (reference sequence). This CDR3 is CARSQTGYNQPQHF. In DNA, the CDR3 is TGTGCCAGAAGCCAAACGGGTTACAATCAGCCCCAGCATTTT.

The chain is built from TRBV10-1 and TRBJ2-2; no definite D call. CDR1 WNHNN and CDR2 SYGVQD come from the germline V gene (reference sequence). Trimming left V 2 bases short and J 1 base short, with 8 bases between. The CDR3 extends over 15 amino acids. The CDR3 loop is CASSENGVNTGELFF. CDR3 in DNA: TGCGCCAGCAGTGAGAATGGGGTGAACACCGGGGAGCTGTTTTTT.

This clonotype showed up just a few times. The chain couples TRBV11-1 to TRBJ2-3; maybe TRBD1 (5 bases). The length of the CDR3 is 13 residues. Trimming cost V 2 bases and J 6 bases, with 9 bases left between them. Germline loops: CDR1 SGHAT, CDR2 FQDESV (reference sequence). Written as DNA, the CDR3 is TGTGCCAGCAGCTTACCCCCAGGGGATACGCAGTATTTT. It yields the protein CASSLPPGDTQYF.

This clonotype has more than one count but fewer than ten. J is TRBJ2-3 and V is TRBV21-1; the table's D call of TRBD1 was not tested on the DNA. TRBV21-1 is described as a pseudogene. This CDR3 spans 16 amino acids. The CDR3 region is CASSKTASTGTDTQYF. The DNA for the CDR3 is TGTGCCAGCAGCAAAACGGCATCGACAGGCACAGATACGCAGTATTTT.

This clonotype was counted between two and nine times. The V call is TRBV12-3 or TRBV12-4, the J call TRBJ2-3; D gene unclear. V was clipped by 3 bases and J by 0 bases, with 7 bases between them. The CDR3 runs to 14 residues. CDR3 region: CASSLSESTDTQYF. The DNA of the CDR3 is TGTGCCAGCAGTTTGTCGGAGAGCACAGATACGCAGTATTTT.

The chain employs TRBV20-1 and TRBJ2-3, with 12 bases that match TRBD2. Germline V gene sequence: CDR1 DFQATT, CDR2 SNEGSKA (reference sequence). The J segment lost 4 bases and the V segment lost 0 bases, leaving 5 bases of the junction unmatched. This CDR3 spans 16 amino acids. The CDR3 region has the DNA TGCAGTGCTAGAGACCCTAGCGGGGGGGTCCCAGATACGCAGTATTTT. Translation: CSARDPSGGVPDTQYF.

The rearrangement uses TRBV19 and TRBJ1-1; D ambiguous. V lost 5 bases and J lost 1, with 17 bases in between. This CDR3 is 16 amino acids long. Germline CDR1 and CDR2: LNHDA and SQIVND (reference sequence). CDR3 region: CASSEKTRRQNTEAFF. The CDR3 DNA reads as TGTGCCAGTAGTGAAAAAACCAGAAGACAGAACACTGAAGCTTTCTTT.

This sequence joins TRBV5-4 and TRBJ2-7, with D tentatively TRBD2 (5 bases). Germline-derived CDR1 and CDR2 are SGHNT and YYREEE (reference sequence). This CDR3 is 15 amino acids long. V was shortened by 4 bases and J by 1 base, with 15 bases between the two germline ends. CDR3 sequence (DNA): TGTGCCAGCAGCGATAACCGGGATCCATCCTACGAGCAGTACGTC. Translation gives CASSDNRDPSYEQYV.